This TCR beta chain is from a study of blood T cell repertoires in COVID-19. Background on the study: Donors in the United States, Italy and Spain gave samples during acute or convalescent COVID-19.

During the 2 weeks before they entered the study, exposed participants had met someone with a PCR-confirmed or clinician-diagnosed COVID-19 case. V lost 6 bases and J 1 base, leaving 12 bases between the germline ends. This CDR3 has 14 residues. The germline CDR1 and CDR2 sequences are SQVTM and ANQGSEA. Original data processing: Quantification of nucleated cells was approximated via reference gene primer amplification. Generated by immunoSEQ multiplex PCR, the TCRdb table keeps only in-frame clones and is missing some. Clonal size and the V and J genes are those of that table, whereas D and trimming came from the DNA. The table shows about 430,000 clones, with around nine tenths occurring only once.

The chain is built from TRBV29-1 and TRBJ2-2; a possible D gene is TRBD1 (6 bases). Sequencing was carried out using PBMCs or T cells enriched from blood (not recorded which). This receptor was obtained from a woman younger than 35 who had been exposed to COVID-19. The CDR3 reads CSVQPGQNTGELFF. DNA for the CDR3: TGCAGCGTACAACCGGGACAGAACACCGGGGAGCTGTTTTTT.